This TCR beta chain derives from a study of blood T cells in healthy people across ages. Alongside a J-beta primer mix, a sample-barcoded 5' primer served in a second PCR lasting about 6 to 12 cycles. TCRdb recomputed calls from the 5' RACE reads with MiXCR, one row per CDR3 protein. The sample holds about 900,000 distinct CDR3 sequences, around 68% seen once. This CDR3 has 13 residues. V lost 6 bases, J lost 4 bases, and 12 bases lay in between. The V gene's germline CDR1 is SGHTA and CDR2 FQGTGA. Overall study results and limits: It was not possible, with unsorted PBMCs, to conclusively compare naive and antigen-experienced cells. As age increased, TCR beta diversity per million T cells fell in a roughly linear fashion. It was held that diversity estimates obtained from one million T cells represented underestimates.

This clonotype was observed a few times. Its matching antigen is unknown. The receptor was derived from a man aged 25-40 years in good health. The chain employs TRBV7-3 and TRBJ1-2, with D hard to call. The specimen was blood. CDR3 DNA sequence: TGTGCCAGCAGTTTGGGCGAGGGCTATGGCTACACCTTC. Protein product: CASSLGEGYGYTF.